This T cell receptor beta chain originates from a study of blood T cells in healthy people across ages. The length of the CDR3 is 15 residues. Germline loops: CDR1 MNHNS, CDR2 SASEGT. Worth noting for this clonotype: Germline and junction disagree at one end, which may indicate a read error.

With a J-beta primer mix and a sample-barcoded 5' primer, a second PCR ran about 7 to 12 cycles. TCRdb used MiXCR to reprocess the 5' RACE reads, holding one entry per CDR3 protein. The sample lists about 930,000 distinct CDR3 sequences; 29% were seen once. These data also featured in a second study, about T cells of mothers and their children.

This receptor was identified in a woman between 40 and 55 years old in good health. Sequencing used blood. The chain employs TRBV6-1 and TRBJ2-1; 8 positions match TRBD2. The CDR3 sequence: CASTSGGLSYNGQFF. The CDR3 bases are TGTGCCAGCACTTCGGGGGGGCTCTCCTACAATGGGCAGTTCTTC.